These 24 T cell receptor beta chains originate from one sample sequenced in a study of siplizumab effects on memory and regulatory T cells. This table comes from immunoSEQ multiplex PCR, and its TCRdb copy is limited to in-frame clones, with some not included. The sample lists about 69,000 clones; roughly 88% were seen once. Source material: Tregs sorted from blood. These receptor sequences come from a human donor in good health.

The sample holds one count of this clone. V gene TRBV2 combines with J gene TRBJ2-3; unclear D gene. There are 16 residues in the CDR3. Looked up from germline, CDR1 is SNHLY and CDR2 is FYNNEI. V was trimmed by 6 bases and J by 0 bases, leaving 16 bases between them. CDR3 sequence (DNA): TGTGCCAGCAGAAGACCGAGAGCACAGAGCACAGATACGCAGTATTTT. Translated, it gives CASRRPRAQSTDTQYF.

This chain uses TRBV6-5 with TRBJ1-4; perhaps TRBD1 as D (6 bases). CDR1 MNHEY and CDR2 SVGAGI come from the germline V gene. Trimming took 10 bases from V and 3 from J, leaving 9 bases between them. This CDR3 has 12 residues. CDR3 amino acids: CATRQANEKLFF. In nucleotides, the CDR3 is TGTGCCACTCGACAGGCTAATGAAAAACTGTTTTTT.

With regard to this clone: A junction end diverges from the germline sequence, so it may reflect a read error. The V and J genes are TRBV7-7 and TRBJ2-2, with D tentatively TRBD1 (5 bases). In germline, CDR1 is SSHAT, CDR2 FNYEAQ (reference sequence). This CDR3 is built from 13 residues. The DNA of the CDR3 is TGTGCTAGCAGCTTAGCAGGGACCGGGGAGCTGTTTTTT. This codes for CASSLAGTGELFF.

This sequence joins TRBV28 and TRBJ1-2; 8 bases align to TRBD1. The CDR3 extends over 14 amino acids. Per germline, CDR1 MDHEN and CDR2 SYDVKM. V shed 2 bases and J 4 bases; nucleotides not matched to a gene: 3. The chain's CDR3 is CASSLDRGSYGYTF. The CDR3 nucleotides read TGTGCCAGCAGTTTAGACAGGGGCTCCTATGGCTACACCTTC.

The chain links TRBV2 to TRBJ2-1, with D possibly matching TRBD1 (5 bases). CDR1 and CDR2 (germline): SNHLY, FYNNEI. The CDR3 is 15 residues long. Deletions cut 3 bases from V and 5 bases from J, with 14 bases between. The CDR3 here is CASSDVGVPDNEQFF. The CDR3 DNA reads TGTGCCAGCAGTGATGTAGGGGTTCCGGACAATGAGCAGTTCTTC. Using reference TRBV2 and TRBJ2-1 for the parts outside the CDR3, the full variable domain is EPEVTQTPSHQVTQMGQEVILRCVPISNHLYFYWYRQILGQKVEFLVSFYNNEISEKSEIFDDQFSVERPDGSNFTLKIRSTKLEDSAMYFCASSDVGVPDNEQFFGPGTRLTVL.

This clone was seen once. The chain employs TRBV19 and TRBJ2-3; D is ambiguous. V was clipped by 5 bases and J by 3 bases, with 3 bases between them. In germline, CDR1 is LNHDA, CDR2 SQIVND (reference sequence). This CDR3 spans 11 amino acids. The CDR3 protein is CASSVTDTQYF. CDR3 sequence (DNA): TGTGCCAGTAGTGTGACAGATACGCAGTATTTT. Together with reference TRBV19 and TRBJ2-3, the CDR3 gives the full variable domain: DGGITQSPKYLFRKEGQNVTLSCEQNLNHDAMYWYRQDPGQGLRLIYYSQIVNDFQKGDIAEGYSVSREKKESFPLTVTSAQKNPTAFYLCASSVTDTQYFGPGTRLTVL.

J is TRBJ2-1 and V is TRBV30; 10 nucleotides align to TRBD2. The CDR3 runs 14 residues. V was clipped by 1 base and J by 7 bases; unmatched bases: 4. Looked up from germline, CDR1 is GTSNPN and CDR2 is SVGIG (reference sequence). The CDR3 here is CAWSALAGVNEQFF. Written as DNA, the CDR3 is TGTGCCTGGAGTGCTCTAGCGGGAGTTAATGAGCAGTTCTTC.

The CDR3 nucleotides are TGCGCCAGCAGTGAGATACCTGAAAAACTGTTTTTT. Translating gives CASSEIPEKLFF. The chain joins TRBV10-2 to TRBJ1-4; no reliable D call. V was trimmed by 2 bases and J by 7 bases, leaving 5 bases between them. The CDR3 runs to 12 residues. CDR1 is WSHSY and CDR2 is SAAADI in the germline V gene.

This clone was picked up one time. V usage is TRBV9 and J usage is TRBJ2-6; the D is unclear. Germline CDR1 and CDR2: SGDLS and YYNGEE. The CDR3 contains 14 residues. V was shortened by 1 base and J by 1 base, with 3 bases between the two germline ends. This CDR3 reads CASSVYSGANVLTF. CDR3 sequence (DNA): TGTGCCAGCAGCGTATATTCTGGGGCCAACGTCCTGACTTTC. The entire variable domain, with the rest obtained from reference TRBV9 and TRBJ2-6, is as follows: DSGVTQTPKHLITATGQRVTLRCSPRSGDLSVYWYQQSLDQGLQFLIQYYNGEERAKGNILERFSAQQFPDLHSELNLSSLELGDSALYFCASSVYSGANVLTFGAGSRLTVL.

This chain uses TRBV4-1 with TRBJ2-3; 9 positions match TRBD2. The CDR3 runs 17 residues. V lost 0 bases, J lost 4 bases, and 8 bases stayed unmatched. Germline loops: CDR1 MGHRA, CDR2 YSYEKL. The chain's CDR3 is CASSQDRAGTSSDTQYF. In nucleotides, the CDR3 is TGCGCCAGCAGCCAAGATCGGGCCGGGACTAGCTCAGATACGCAGTATTTT.

The chain employs TRBV7-2 and TRBJ2-2; no firm D call. The germline gives CDR1 SGHTA, CDR2 FQGNSA. This CDR3 has 14 residues. V was cut by 1 base and J by 3 bases, with 6 bases left in between. The CDR3 coding sequence is TGTGCCAGCAGCTTAGTTCCGTACACCGGGGAGCTGTTTTTT. Amino acids: CASSLVPYTGELFF. Drawing the rest from reference TRBV7-2 and TRBJ2-2, the complete variable domain is GAGVSQSPSNKVTEKGKDVELRCDPISGHTALYWYRQSLGQGLEFLIYFQGNSAPDKSGLPSDRFSAERTGGSVSTLTIQRTQQEDSAVYLCASSLVPYTGELFFGEGSRLTVL.

The chain is built from TRBV12-5 and TRBJ2-7; no firm D call. The ends were cut back, 6 bases at V and 4 bases at J, with 10 bases in the middle. CDR1 is LGHNT and CDR2 is FRNRAP in the germline V gene. There are 12 residues in the CDR3. CDR3: CASGSRLYEQYF. The CDR3 DNA reads TGTGCTAGTGGCTCCAGATTATACGAGCAGTACTTC.

The chain carries TRBV28 and TRBJ1-4; no clear D gene. Germline assignment: CDR1 MDHEN and CDR2 SYDVKM. This CDR3 contains 15 residues. V was trimmed by 6 bases and J by 6 bases, leaving 17 bases between them. CDR3 in amino acids: CASSSPAAYHEKLFF. CDR3 nucleotide sequence: TGTGCCAGCAGCTCCCCAGCAGCTTATCATGAAAAACTGTTTTTT.

The V call is TRBV4-3, the J call TRBJ2-1; 10 bases are shared with TRBD2. The V and J ends lost 5 bases and 10 bases, in that order; junction bases with no gene match: 11. CDR3 size: 15 residues. The germline gives CDR1 LGHNA, CDR2 YSLEER. The DNA of the CDR3 is TGCGCCAGCAGCTCCGGGACTAGCGTCCGTAGGGAGCAGTTCTTC. Protein sequence: CASSSGTSVRREQFF.

Concerning this clone: Other DNA sequences in this sample translate to the same CDR3. This rearrangement joins TRBV21-1 to TRBJ1-2; the DNA was not compared with TRBD1, the D call given in the table. TRBV21-1 is shown as a pseudogene. The length of the CDR3 is 14 residues. The CDR3 DNA sequence: TGTGCCAGCAGCACGGGACAGGGAGATTATGGCTACACCTTC. It specifies CASSTGQGDYGYTF.

The V call is TRBV19, the J call TRBJ2-1; a weak D match, TRBD2 (5 bases). The germline V gene encodes CDR1 LNHDA and CDR2 SQIVND (reference sequence). Trimming pared 1 base from V and 6 bases from J, leaving 7 bases between. The CDR3 runs to 13 residues. The CDR3 is CASSIVEANEQFF. The CDR3 bases are TGTGCCAGTAGTATAGTGGAGGCCAATGAGCAGTTCTTC.

This clone was counted a few times. The chain couples TRBV29-1 to TRBJ2-5; 11 positions match TRBD1. The ends lost 7 bases at V and 1 base at J; junction bases unmatched: 17. CDR3 size: 18 residues. The germline V gene encodes CDR1 SQVTM and CDR2 ANQGSEA. CDR3 sequence (DNA): TGCAGCGCCCGAAAAGGACAGGGGGCCGCCGCTAGCCAAGAGACCCAGTACTTC. It encodes CSARKGQGAAASQETQYF.

The genes are TRBV28 and TRBJ2-1; D is undetermined. This CDR3 is 11 amino acids long. CDR1 is MDHEN and CDR2 is SYDVKM in the germline V gene. V gave up 6 bases and J gave up 4 bases, with 4 bases separating them. CDR3 in amino acids: CASRGYNEQFF. DNA of the CDR3: TGTGCCAGCAGGGGGTACAATGAGCAGTTCTTC.

This clone appeared once. This sequence joins TRBV29-1 and TRBJ2-7; D not certain. Trimming cost V 4 bases and J 9 bases, with 10 bases left between them. The CDR3 runs to 10 residues. CDR1 and CDR2 (germline): SQVTM, ANQGSEA. As DNA, the CDR3 is TGCAGCGTTGTTACCCGACGGCAGTACTTC. The encoded protein is CSVVTRRQYF.

This clone has just one count. V and J are TRBV27 and TRBJ2-1; TRBD2 might be the D (5 bases). The germline V gene encodes CDR1 MNHEY and CDR2 SMNVEV (reference sequence). The CDR3 covers 15 residues. Trimming cost V 2 bases and J 1 base, with 9 bases left between them. CDR3: CASSLTRGSYNEQFF. CDR3 in DNA: TGTGCCAGCAGTTTAACCCGGGGTTCCTACAATGAGCAGTTCTTC.

The V call is TRBV6-1, the J call TRBJ2-4; tentative D call: TRBD1 (6 bases). V was pared by 4 bases and J by 0 bases, with 13 bases between. CDR1 is MNHNS and CDR2 is SASEGT in the germline V gene. The CDR3 runs 16 residues. Here the CDR3 reads CASSAQGNLAKNIQYF. DNA of the CDR3: TGTGCCAGCAGTGCGCAGGGGAACCTAGCCAAAAACATTCAGTACTTC.

This clone was counted between two and nine times. This chain links TRBV5-1 with TRBJ2-7, with 9 bases matching TRBD1. The CDR3 is made up of 16 amino acids. CDR1 and CDR2 (germline): SGHRS, YFSETQ. V trimming: 2 bases; J trimming: 3 bases; junction bases outside the gene matches: 9. The CDR3 region is CASSFDGQGYHYEQYF. For the CDR3, the DNA is TGCGCCAGCAGCTTTGATGGACAGGGGTATCACTACGAGCAGTACTTC.

The chain combines TRBV11-2 with TRBJ2-1, with 9 bases aligning to TRBD2. V lost 0 bases to trimming and J lost 10 bases; unmatched junction nucleotides: 10. CDR1 and CDR2 (germline): SGHAT, FQNNGV. This CDR3 has 16 amino acids. CDR3 amino acids: CASSLDAGAGGREQFF. DNA of the CDR3: TGTGCCAGCAGCTTAGACGCTGGAGCGGGAGGTAGGGAGCAGTTCTTC.

This clone occurred a few times. This rearrangement joins TRBV7-2 to TRBJ2-7; 7 nucleotides align to TRBD2. The V and J ends lost 6 bases and 2 bases, in that order; junction bases with no gene match: 1. The germline CDR1 and CDR2 sequences are SGHTA and FQGNSA. This CDR3 has 12 residues. The CDR3 protein is CASRGGAYEQYF. DNA of the CDR3: TGTGCCAGCAGGGGAGGGGCCTACGAGCAGTACTTC.